The rows below give T cell receptor beta chains drawn from one sample of a study of CD8+ T cells in alopecia areata. The data were produced by immunoSEQ multiplex PCR, yet TCRdb's version contains in-frame clones alone and is incomplete. The sample records about 200,000 clones, around two fifths being singletons. The specimen was CD4+ T cells sorted from blood, collected at approximately week 31, from a patient treated with tofacitinib. The receptors originated from a human donor with alopecia areata. The CDR3 runs from the conserved cysteine through the conserved F or W. The order of the fields is clone size, D gene, CDR3 length, V gene, J gene, CDR3 DNA, CDR3 protein. D genes are given only for firm matches. Clone size appears in some rows only: once, few, many, or a class for an expanded clone.

clone_size: NA; d_call: TRBD1; cdr3_length: 17; v_call: TRBV18; j_call: TRBJ1-2; cdr3_nt: TGTGCCAGCTCACCACTGACTCCTCAGGGGGCGATGGATGGCTACACCTTC; cdr3_aa: CASSPLTPQGAMDGYTF
clone_size: few; d_call: TRBD2; cdr3_length: 14; v_call: TRBV29-1; j_call: TRBJ2-1; cdr3_nt: TGCAGCGGATTAAGGACTAGCGGTAACAATGAGCAGTTCTTC; cdr3_aa: CSGLRTSGNNEQFF
clone_size: few; d_call: NA; cdr3_length: 11; v_call: TRBV30; j_call: TRBJ1-5; cdr3_nt: TGTGCCTGGAGTGCTGGCAGTACGCAGCATTTT; cdr3_aa: CAWSAGSTQHF
clone_size: NA; d_call: NA; cdr3_length: 11; v_call: TRBV20-1; j_call: TRBJ2-7; cdr3_nt: TGCAGTGGGTGGGGGTCCTACGAGCAGTACTTC; cdr3_aa: CSGWGSYEQYF
clone_size: NA; d_call: NA; cdr3_length: 16; v_call: TRBV7-3; j_call: TRBJ2-2; cdr3_nt: TGTGCCAGCAGCCGGGCGGCGGGGGCCAACACCGGGGAGCTGTTTTTT; cdr3_aa: CASSRAAGANTGELFF
clone_size: NA; d_call: NA; cdr3_length: 14; v_call: TRBV6-5; j_call: TRBJ1-2; cdr3_nt: TGTGCCAGCAGTGCCGGACAGTTTCCCTATGGCTACACCTTC; cdr3_aa: CASSAGQFPYGYTF
clone_size: NA; d_call: TRBD1; cdr3_length: 12; v_call: TRBV29-1; j_call: TRBJ1-1; cdr3_nt: TGCAGCGTTGATGGACAGGGTTCTGAAGCTTTCTTT; cdr3_aa: CSVDGQGSEAFF
clone_size: many; d_call: NA; cdr3_length: 13; v_call: TRBV6-1; j_call: TRBJ1-2; cdr3_nt: TGTGCCAGCAGTCGAGCAGGGAACTATGGCTACACCTTC; cdr3_aa: CASSRAGNYGYTF
clone_size: NA; d_call: NA; cdr3_length: 12; v_call: TRBV6-1; j_call: TRBJ2-1; cdr3_nt: TGTGCCAGCAGACAGAGCTACAATGAGCAGTTCTTC; cdr3_aa: CASRQSYNEQFF
clone_size: NA; d_call: NA; cdr3_length: 15; v_call: TRBV5-1; j_call: TRBJ2-7; cdr3_nt: TGCGCCAGCCGATTATTCGCCGGACAGACCTACGAGCAGTACTTC; cdr3_aa: CASRLFAGQTYEQYF
clone_size: NA; d_call: TRBD1; cdr3_length: 15; v_call: TRBV30; j_call: TRBJ2-6; cdr3_nt: TGTGCCTGGATAGACACAGGGGCCGGGGCCAACGTCCTGACTTTC; cdr3_aa: CAWIDTGAGANVLTF
clone_size: few; d_call: NA; cdr3_length: 15; v_call: TRBV5-1; j_call: TRBJ2-3; cdr3_nt: TGCGCCAGCAGCGGGACGGGGTACCCCACAGATACGCAGTATTTT; cdr3_aa: CASSGTGYPTDTQYF
clone_size: NA; d_call: NA; cdr3_length: 13; v_call: TRBV4-2; j_call: TRBJ1-3; cdr3_nt: TGTGCCAGCAGCCAAGATCACGGAAACACCATATATTTT; cdr3_aa: CASSQDHGNTIYF
clone_size: NA; d_call: NA; cdr3_length: 13; v_call: TRBV30; j_call: TRBJ2-3; cdr3_nt: TGTGCCTGGAAACTCGGGGGCACAGATACGCAGTATTTT; cdr3_aa: CAWKLGGTDTQYF
clone_size: many; d_call: NA; cdr3_length: 15; v_call: TRBV7-6; j_call: TRBJ1-2; cdr3_nt: TGTGCCAGCAGCTTAGAAGCCGGATTTAACTATGGCTACACCTTC; cdr3_aa: CASSLEAGFNYGYTF
clone_size: NA; d_call: NA; cdr3_length: 14; v_call: TRBV29-1; j_call: TRBJ2-5; cdr3_nt: TGCAGCGCCCGCGCTGGGGGGGGCGTGGAGACCCAGTACTTC; cdr3_aa: CSARAGGGVETQYF
clone_size: NA; d_call: TRBD1; cdr3_length: 15; v_call: TRBV18; j_call: TRBJ1-2; cdr3_nt: TGTGCCAGCTCATCCAAGACAGGGGGCGCCTATGGCTACACCTTC; cdr3_aa: CASSSKTGGAYGYTF
clone_size: few; d_call: NA; cdr3_length: 15; v_call: TRBV29-1; j_call: TRBJ1-2; cdr3_nt: TGCAGCGTTGAAGATAGGAACACCTGGAGCTATGGCTACACCTTC; cdr3_aa: CSVEDRNTWSYGYTF
clone_size: NA; d_call: NA; cdr3_length: 13; v_call: TRBV7-9; j_call: TRBJ2-7; cdr3_nt: TGTGCCAGCAGCTTAGGACACATCTACGAGCAGTACTTC; cdr3_aa: CASSLGHIYEQYF
clone_size: NA; d_call: NA; cdr3_length: 14; v_call: TRBV27; j_call: TRBJ2-7; cdr3_nt: TGTGCCAGCAGCCGATCAATACCCCCCTACGAGCAGTACTTC; cdr3_aa: CASSRSIPPYEQYF
clone_size: NA; d_call: NA; cdr3_length: 15; v_call: TRBV4-1; j_call: TRBJ2-1; cdr3_nt: TGCGCCAGCAGCCACCGAATACTAGGGGCGAGAGAGCAGTTCTTC; cdr3_aa: CASSHRILGAREQFF
clone_size: NA; d_call: NA; cdr3_length: 11; v_call: TRBV29-1; j_call: TRBJ1-1; cdr3_nt: TGCAGCGTTTCTACGTACACTGAAGCTTTCTTT; cdr3_aa: CSVSTYTEAFF
clone_size: NA; d_call: TRBD1; cdr3_length: 12; v_call: TRBV30; j_call: TRBJ1-2; cdr3_nt: TGTGCCTGGCGGGACAGTGACTATGGCTACACCTTC; cdr3_aa: CAWRDSDYGYTF
clone_size: NA; d_call: NA; cdr3_length: 15; v_call: TRBV29-1; j_call: TRBJ2-1; cdr3_nt: TGCAGCGTTGAAATCCCAGGGAGGTACTACAATGAGCAGTTCTTC; cdr3_aa: CSVEIPGRYYNEQFF
clone_size: NA; d_call: NA; cdr3_length: 13; v_call: TRBV7-8; j_call: TRBJ2-1; cdr3_nt: TGTGCCAGCAGCCCCAACAGGGTGAATGAGCAGTTCTTC; cdr3_aa: CASSPNRVNEQFF
clone_size: few; d_call: NA; cdr3_length: 12; v_call: TRBV25-1; j_call: TRBJ2-3; cdr3_nt: TGTGCCAGCAGTGAATATCTGGATACGCAGTATTTT; cdr3_aa: CASSEYLDTQYF
clone_size: few; d_call: TRBD2; cdr3_length: 16; v_call: TRBV18; j_call: TRBJ2-3; cdr3_nt: TGTGCCAGCTCACCCACACTAGCGGACACCACAGATACGCAGTATTTT; cdr3_aa: CASSPTLADTTDTQYF
clone_size: few; d_call: TRBD2; cdr3_length: 16; v_call: TRBV9; j_call: TRBJ2-3; cdr3_nt: TGTGCCAGCAGCGTAATCCCTAGCGGGGGCACAGATACGCAGTATTTT; cdr3_aa: CASSVIPSGGTDTQYF
clone_size: NA; d_call: TRBD1; cdr3_length: 13; v_call: TRBV7-9; j_call: TRBJ2-5; cdr3_nt: TGTGCCAGCAGCCCGACAGGGATAGAGACCCAGTACTTC; cdr3_aa: CASSPTGIETQYF